A selection of T cell receptor beta chains follows, all from one sample in a study of blood T cell repertoires in COVID-19. Some clones are missing from TCRdb's copy, which holds only in-frame ones; the method was immunoSEQ multiplex PCR. The sample consists of a few hundred thousand clones, under 90% of them appearing once. What was sequenced was peripheral blood. The receptors were sampled from a man in his fifties or sixties with acute or convalescent COVID-19. Both conserved end residues are part of each CDR3. The D gene is left open where the match is weak. Where a row states a size, it is once, few, many or the class of an expanded clone; other rows omit it.

v_gene: TRBV6-5; j_gene: TRBJ2-3; abundance: .; d_gene: TRBD2; CDR3nt: TGTGCCAGCAGTTACCGGCGGGGGGGGACAGATACGCAGTATTTT; CDR3aa: CASSYRRGGTDTQYF
v_gene: TRBV6-4; j_gene: TRBJ1-6; abundance: .; d_gene: .; CDR3nt: TGTGCCAGCAGTGACTCGAGGGCCGGTTCACCCCTCCACTTT; CDR3aa: CASSDSRAGSPLHF
v_gene: TRBV5-4; j_gene: TRBJ2-7; abundance: .; d_gene: .; CDR3nt: TGTGCCAGCAGCTTGGGAGGGCCTAGATCCTACGAGCAGTACTTC; CDR3aa: CASSLGGPRSYEQYF
v_gene: TRBV5-6; j_gene: TRBJ2-7; abundance: few; d_gene: TRBD1; CDR3nt: TGTGCCAGCAGCTTGGTGGTGACAGGGAGCTCCTACGAGCAGTACTTC; CDR3aa: CASSLVVTGSSYEQYF
v_gene: TRBV12-3/TRBV12-4; j_gene: TRBJ1-2; abundance: .; d_gene: TRBD1; CDR3nt: TGTGCCAGCAGCCCGACAGGGGAGTATGGCTACACCTTC; CDR3aa: CASSPTGEYGYTF
v_gene: TRBV30; j_gene: TRBJ1-1; abundance: .; d_gene: TRBD1; CDR3nt: TGTGCCGGGGACAGGGGAGGTGAAGCTTTCTTT; CDR3aa: CAGDRGGEAFF
v_gene: TRBV2; j_gene: TRBJ2-3; abundance: .; d_gene: TRBD2; CDR3nt: TGTGCCAGCAGTAGGCTAGCGGGGGGCACAGATACGCAGTATTTT; CDR3aa: CASSRLAGGTDTQYF
v_gene: TRBV9; j_gene: TRBJ2-1; abundance: .; d_gene: TRBD2; CDR3nt: TGTGCCAGCAGCGCGAGTGTCGGGCGGGGGGGAGACGAGCAGTTCTTC; CDR3aa: CASSASVGRGGDEQFF
v_gene: TRBV18; j_gene: TRBJ2-5; abundance: .; d_gene: TRBD2; CDR3nt: TGTGCCAGCTCACTGGGACTAGCGGAGACCCAGTACTTC; CDR3aa: CASSLGLAETQYF
v_gene: TRBV10-2; j_gene: TRBJ2-5; abundance: .; d_gene: TRBD1; CDR3nt: TGCGCCAGCAGTGTAGACAGGGCAGAGACCCAGTACTTC; CDR3aa: CASSVDRAETQYF
v_gene: TRBV24-1; j_gene: TRBJ2-7; abundance: .; d_gene: .; CDR3nt: TGTGCCACCAGTGAGCCAGGAACAGACGAGCAGTACTTC; CDR3aa: CATSEPGTDEQYF
v_gene: TRBV27; j_gene: TRBJ1-2; abundance: .; d_gene: .; CDR3nt: TGTGCCAGCAGTTTAACAGGGAACTATGGCTACACCTTC; CDR3aa: CASSLTGNYGYTF
v_gene: TRBV11-2; j_gene: TRBJ1-6; abundance: few; d_gene: .; CDR3nt: TGTGCCAGCAGCTTAGATTGGCTGGGGGCGTATAATTCACCCCTCCACTTT; CDR3aa: CASSLDWLGAYNSPLHF
v_gene: TRBV12-3/TRBV12-4; j_gene: TRBJ2-1; abundance: .; d_gene: .; CDR3nt: TGTGCCAGCAGTTTCCCACAGGGCGGTGAGCAGTTCTTC; CDR3aa: CASSFPQGGEQFF
v_gene: TRBV19; j_gene: TRBJ1-1; abundance: .; d_gene: .; CDR3nt: TGTGCCAGTAGTACAAAGCCGGGGGGCCCGTCCACTGAAGCTTTCTTT; CDR3aa: CASSTKPGGPSTEAFF
v_gene: TRBV5-4; j_gene: TRBJ2-7; abundance: .; d_gene: .; CDR3nt: TGTGCCAGCAGCTCAAGGGGGGGGGTGTACGAGCAGTACTTC; CDR3aa: CASSSRGGVYEQYF
v_gene: TRBV3-1/TRBV3-2; j_gene: TRBJ2-1; abundance: .; d_gene: .; CDR3nt: TGTGCCAGCAGCTTAGAGCGCTACAATGAGCAGTTCTTC; CDR3aa: CASSLERYNEQFF
v_gene: TRBV7-7; j_gene: TRBJ2-5; abundance: .; d_gene: .; CDR3nt: TGTGCTAGCAGCTTAGGCCGGCAAGAGACCCAGTACTTC; CDR3aa: CASSLGRQETQYF
v_gene: TRBV27; j_gene: TRBJ2-5; abundance: once; d_gene: TRBD1; CDR3nt: TGTGCCAGCAGTTTTTCCCCCGGCTTAACCAGGGGGGAGACCCAGTACTTC; CDR3aa: CASSFSPGLTRGETQYF
v_gene: TRBV10-3; j_gene: TRBJ1-1; abundance: .; d_gene: .; CDR3nt: TGTGCCATCAGTGAGTCTCTGGGCTTGAACACTGAAGCTTTCTTT; CDR3aa: CAISESLGLNTEAFF
v_gene: TRBV19; j_gene: TRBJ1-2; abundance: .; d_gene: .; CDR3nt: TGTGCCAGTAGTACCCAGGGCTATGGCTACACCTTC; CDR3aa: CASSTQGYGYTF
v_gene: TRBV7-6; j_gene: TRBJ1-1; abundance: .; d_gene: .; CDR3nt: TGTGCCAGCAGCTCCTCCCCGGGCAGGGAAACTGAAGCTTTCTTT; CDR3aa: CASSSSPGRETEAFF